This TCR beta chain was captured by sequencing in a study of graft-versus-host responses after intestinal transplantation. Only in-frame clones appear in the TCRdb table, and some are missing; sequencing was by immunoSEQ multiplex PCR. Of fewer than 20,000 clones listed, 30% to 40% are singletons. V lost 1 base to trimming and J lost 3 bases; unmatched junction nucleotides: 2. There are 15 residues in the CDR3. Germline loops: CDR1 SGHTA, CDR2 FQGNSA. The source is a human patient who received an intestinal transplant. The chain has TRBV7-2 and TRBJ1-5; 8 bases match TRBD1. The input for sequencing was alloreactive CD4+ T cells from a mixed lymphocyte reaction culture, taken before intestinal transplant. Regarding subset: CFSE-low proliferating T cells sorted from roughly 6-day pre-transplant mixed lymphocyte reaction (GvH or HvG direction). The CDR3 region is CASSLVQGVNQPQHF. The CDR3 DNA sequence: TGTGCCAGCAGCTTAGTACAGGGGGTCAATCAGCCCCAGCATTTT.